The 31 T cell receptor beta chains below come from one sample, sequenced in a study of cytotoxic CD8 clonotypes in ibrutinib-treated CLL. Here immunoSEQ multiplex PCR was the method, and the copy in TCRdb shows in-frame clones only, minus some. The data contain 130,000 to 150,000 clones, 70% to 80% of them singletons. Sequencing was performed on PBMCs, taken after 12 months of ibrutinib treatment. Every receptor here comes from a human donor with chronic lymphocytic leukemia.

This clone appeared a few times. At the DNA level, this CDR3 is encoded by other sequences in the same sample as well. This chain links TRBV18 with TRBJ1-2, with unresolved D. The CDR3 is 13 amino acids. CDR1 and CDR2 from the germline V gene are KGHSH and LQKENI. V gave up 3 bases and J gave up 1 base, with 6 bases separating them. The CDR3, as DNA: TGTGCCAGCTCACCGGGCAGTAACTATGGCTACACCTTC. The encoded protein is CASSPGSNYGYTF. The whole variable domain, filled in from reference TRBV18 and TRBJ1-2, reads NAGVMQNPRHLVRRRGQEARLRCSPMKGHSHVYWYRQLPEEGLKFMVYLQKENIIDESGMPKERFSAEFPKEGPSILRIQQVVRGDSAAYFCASSPGSNYGYTFGSGTRLTVV.

J is TRBJ1-5 and V is TRBV11-1; D not resolved. Trimming stripped 2 bases from V and 2 bases from J, with 4 bases between. Per germline, CDR1 SGHAT and CDR2 FQDESV (reference sequence). CDR3 length: 13 residues. The CDR3 bases are TGTGCCAGCAGCTTATTCCGCAATCAGCCCCAGCATTTT. Its translation: CASSLFRNQPQHF.

The V and J genes are TRBV7-9 and TRBJ2-1; TRBD1 agrees at 7 bases. In germline, CDR1 is SEHNR, CDR2 FQNEAQ (reference sequence). V trimming: 1 base; J trimming: 4 bases; junction bases outside the gene matches: 1. CDR3 length: 14 residues. The CDR3 region is CASSLETGYNEQFF. CDR3 bases: TGTGCCAGCAGCTTAGAGACAGGGTACAATGAGCAGTTCTTC. Full variable domain (missing parts from reference TRBV7-9 and TRBJ2-1): DTGVSQNPRHKITKRGQNVTFRCDPISEHNRLYWYRQTLGQGPEFLTYFQNEAQLEKSRLLSDRFSAERPKGSFSTLEIQRTEQGDSAMYLCASSLETGYNEQFFGPGTRLTVL.

This chain uses TRBV4-1 with TRBJ2-4, with D unclear. CDR3 length: 14 amino acids. With 0 bases removed from V and 1 base from J, the gap between germline ends came to 4 bases. Germline loops: CDR1 MGHRA, CDR2 YSYEKL. DNA of the CDR3: TGCGCCAGCAGCCAAGATTGGGCCAAAAACATTCAGTACTTC. It encodes CASSQDWAKNIQYF.

J is TRBJ2-3 and V is TRBV6-1; TRBD2 agrees at 9 bases. The germline V gene encodes CDR1 MNHNS and CDR2 SASEGT. The CDR3 runs 15 residues. Trimming removed 6 bases from V and 0 bases from J; junction bases left unmatched: 4. This CDR3 is CASRRTSESTDTQYF. In DNA, the CDR3 is TGTGCCAGCAGAAGGACTAGCGAAAGCACAGATACGCAGTATTTT.

This chain joins TRBV28 and TRBJ1-2, with a possible D match to TRBD1 (5 bases). V was shortened by 5 bases and J by 0 bases, with 16 bases between the two germline ends. The CDR3 is 16 amino acids. Germline V lookup: CDR1 MDHEN, CDR2 SYDVKM. CDR3 sequence (DNA): TGTGCCAGCAGTCCGCTCCTCAGGACAACTAACTATGGCTACACCTTC. Translated, it gives CASSPLLRTTNYGYTF.

This chain uses TRBV13 with TRBJ1-1; D uncertain. V was trimmed by 0 bases and J by 0 bases, leaving 8 bases between them. CDR1 is PRHDT and CDR2 is FYEKMQ in the germline V gene (reference sequence). The CDR3 totals 15 residues. In DNA, the CDR3 is TGTGCCAGCAGCTTAGGAGGAGGGTTGAACACTGAAGCTTTCTTT. Translation: CASSLGGGLNTEAFF.

The chain uses TRBV6-5 and TRBJ1-1; D uncertain. The CDR3 is 13 residues long. The V gene lost 6 bases and the J gene lost 5 bases, with 13 bases spanning the gap. Germline lookup yields CDR1 MNHEY and CDR2 SVGAGI. The CDR3, as DNA: TGTGCCAGCAGCGGCGTCTCGAGGACTGAAGCTTTCTTT. This codes for CASSGVSRTEAFF.

The gene calls are TRBV19 and TRBJ1-5; the D gene is possibly TRBD1 (6 bases). V lost 4 bases, J lost 6 bases, and 7 bases lay in between. The CDR3 is made up of 12 amino acids. Looked up from germline, CDR1 is LNHDA and CDR2 is SQIVND (reference sequence). CDR3 protein: CASSNRVQPQHF. The CDR3 coding sequence is TGTGCCAGTAGTAACAGGGTTCAGCCCCAGCATTTT.

This chain uses TRBV18 with TRBJ2-3; 9 bases line up with TRBD1. The V gene end was trimmed by 4 bases and the J gene end by 1 base; junction bases not matched to a gene: 3. Germline CDR1 is KGHSH and CDR2 is LQKENI. The CDR3 contains 15 residues. The CDR3 here is CASSLRTGGTDTQYF. For the CDR3, the DNA is TGTGCCAGCTCACTACGGACAGGGGGCACAGATACGCAGTATTTT.

J is TRBJ1-5 and V is TRBV28; D gene ambiguous. Between the trimmed V and J ends, which lost 7 bases and 2 bases, there was a span of 18 bases. The germline V gene has CDR1 MDHEN and CDR2 SYDVKM. There are 16 residues in the CDR3. For the CDR3, the DNA is TGTGCCAGCACCCTTAAAGATTACTACGGCAATCAGCCCCAGCATTTT. Translated: CASTLKDYYGNQPQHF.

The CDR3 sequence: CATSRDGVGGISSYEQYF. DNA of the CDR3: TGTGCCACCAGCAGAGATGGAGTTGGCGGGATCAGCTCCTACGAGCAGTACTTC. V is TRBV15 and J is TRBJ2-7; D is possibly TRBD2 (6 bases). The V and J ends lost 0 bases and 0 bases respectively, with 18 bases between them. CDR1 is LNHNV and CDR2 is YYDKDF in the germline V gene (reference sequence). This CDR3 is 18 amino acids long.

This rearrangement joins TRBV5-4 to TRBJ2-7; 8 bases are a match to TRBD2. This CDR3 is built from 16 residues. The germline CDR1 and CDR2 sequences are SGHNT and YYREEE (reference sequence). The V gene end was trimmed by 4 bases and the J gene end by 6 bases; junction bases not matched to a gene: 15. CDR3 coding DNA: TGTGCCAGCAGCCGACCTAATCGGGCGGGAGGTCCCGAGCAGTACTTC. Translated: CASSRPNRAGGPEQYF.

The chain uses TRBV30 and TRBJ1-4; the match to TRBD1 covers 7 bases. The CDR3 has 15 amino acids. J was trimmed by 5 bases and V by 0 bases; bases with no gene match: 6. Germline values: CDR1 GTSNPN, CDR2 SVGIG (reference sequence). CDR3 loop: CAWSVRRGQNEKLFF. The CDR3 region has the DNA TGTGCCTGGAGTGTAAGGAGGGGGCAAAATGAAAAACTGTTTTTT.

This chain links TRBV7-9 with TRBJ2-3; 7 bases are a match to TRBD2. V shed 4 bases, J shed 3 bases, and the junction held 7 bases outside the gene matches. CDR3 length: 15 amino acids. CDR1 is SEHNR and CDR2 is FQNEAQ in the germline V gene (reference sequence). The CDR3 is CASSSREIGTDTQYF. CDR3 DNA sequence: TGTGCCAGCAGCTCGCGGGAGATTGGGACAGATACGCAGTATTTT.

The V gene is TRBV27, the J gene TRBJ2-1, with D possibly TRBD2 on 6 matching bases. The V gene lost 7 bases and the J gene lost 4 bases, with 14 bases spanning the gap. CDR1 MNHEY and CDR2 SMNVEV come from the germline V gene (reference sequence). This CDR3 is built from 14 residues. CDR3 sequence: CASTRSGTYNEQFF. In nucleotides, the CDR3 is TGTGCCAGCACCCGGTCGGGGACTTACAATGAGCAGTTCTTC.

This chain links TRBV6-6 with TRBJ1-4, with D maybe TRBD1 (6 bases). Trimming left V 1 base short and J 8 bases short, with 11 bases between. CDR1 is MNHNY, CDR2 SVGAGI, per germline (reference sequence). CDR3 length equals 14 residues. The CDR3 DNA follows: TGTGCCAGCAGTTACTTGGGGGCCGGAGAAAAACTGTTTTTT. Its protein product is CASSYLGAGEKLFF.

The chain carries TRBV6-5 and TRBJ1-1, with 9 bases fitting TRBD1. The CDR3 contains 16 residues. Germline lookup yields CDR1 MNHEY and CDR2 SVGAGI. The ends lost 0 bases at V and 4 bases at J; junction bases unmatched: 6. The CDR3 is CASSYSWTGEATEAFF. As DNA, the CDR3 is TGTGCCAGCAGTTACTCGTGGACAGGGGAAGCCACTGAAGCTTTCTTT.

The chain links TRBV5-6 to TRBJ2-1; 8 positions agree with TRBD2. CDR1 SGHDT and CDR2 YYEEEE come from the germline V gene. The CDR3 covers 15 residues. With 6 bases clipped from V and 0 bases from J, the junction kept 5 bases outside the gene matches. CDR3 in amino acids: CASTPGLASYNEQFF. Written as DNA, the CDR3 is TGTGCCAGCACCCCCGGACTAGCCTCCTACAATGAGCAGTTCTTC.

The chain links TRBV5-1 to TRBJ2-3; D remains ambiguous. V was shortened by 4 bases and J by 1 base, with 7 bases between the two germline ends. There are 13 residues in the CDR3. Germline values: CDR1 SGHRS, CDR2 YFSETQ. The DNA of the CDR3 is TGCGCCAGCAGCCAAGCCCGCACAGATACGCAGTATTTT. As protein: CASSQARTDTQYF.

The genes are TRBV1 and TRBJ1-5; the table's D call, TRBD1, has no DNA check behind it. TRBV1 is a documented pseudogene. CDR3 length: 14 residues. The CDR3 coding sequence is TGCACCAGCAGCCAAGGACAGCCCAATCAGCCCCAGCATTTT. This sequence encodes CTSSQGQPNQPQHF.

The gene calls are TRBV27 and TRBJ2-1; D is possibly TRBD2 (6 bases). Trimming removed 6 bases at V and 3 bases at J, with 18 bases between. The germline V gene has CDR1 MNHEY and CDR2 SMNVEV (reference sequence). This CDR3 has 16 amino acids. For the CDR3, the DNA is TGTGCCAGCAGCCGGACGAGCGGGCCTGGCTACAATGAGCAGTTCTTC. It specifies CASSRTSGPGYNEQFF.

The V call is TRBV7-3, the J call TRBJ1-2; D is uncertain. The CDR3 sequence is 14 residues long. Germline-derived CDR1 and CDR2 are SGHTA and FQGTGA. V shed 2 bases and J shed 4 bases, with 11 bases lying between them. For the CDR3, the DNA is TGTGCCAGCAGCTTAGGAACCAGTGGCTATGGCTACACCTTC. Its protein is CASSLGTSGYGYTF.

The chain has TRBV4-3 and TRBJ2-7; D tentatively reads TRBD1 or TRBD2 (5 bases each). The CDR3 totals 16 residues. The germline gives CDR1 LGHNA, CDR2 YSLEER. V was cut by 0 bases and J by 2 bases, with 14 bases left in between. The CDR3 DNA reads TGCGCCAGCAGCCAAGATCCGACCGGGACCACCTACGAGCAGTACTTC. Its translation: CASSQDPTGTTYEQYF.

This clone was seen just once. This sequence joins TRBV2 and TRBJ1-1; TRBD1 is a possible D gene (5 bases). Trimming removed 6 bases from V and 2 bases from J, with 22 bases in between. CDR1 and CDR2 from the germline V gene are SNHLY and FYNNEI. The CDR3 has 17 amino acids. This CDR3 is CASRGPKFGRSNTEAFF. The DNA of the CDR3 is TGTGCCAGCAGGGGACCGAAATTTGGAAGAAGTAACACTGAAGCTTTCTTT. Filled out from reference TRBV2 and TRBJ1-1, the complete variable domain reads EPEVTQTPSHQVTQMGQEVILRCVPISNHLYFYWYRQILGQKVEFLVSFYNNEISEKSEIFDDQFSVERPDGSNFTLKIRSTKLEDSAMYFCASRGPKFGRSNTEAFFGQGTRLTVV.

CDR3: CASSLLGQPQHF. CDR3 bases: TGTGCCAGCAGCTTATTGGGGCAGCCCCAGCATTTT. The rearrangement joins TRBV7-6 to TRBJ1-5, with no clear D. The CDR3 runs 12 residues. Germline V CDR1 and CDR2: SGHVS, FNYEAQ. The V gene lost 2 bases and the J gene lost 7 bases, with 6 bases spanning the gap. The variable domain in full, with the rest retrieved from reference TRBV7-6 and TRBJ1-5, is GAGVSQSPRYKVTKRGQDVALRCDPISGHVSLYWYRQALGQGPEFLTYFNYEAQQDKSGLPNDRFSAERPEGSISTLTIQRTEQRDSAMYRCASSLLGQPQHFGDGTRLSIL.

This clone has a single count. The CDR3 DNA sequence: TGTGCCAGCAGCTTAGCGCAGGGGGCGCGAGCTTTCTTT. Protein: CASSLAQGARAFF. The rearrangement uses TRBV7-9 and TRBJ1-1, with 8 nucleotides matching TRBD1. Germline V gives CDR1 SEHNR, CDR2 FQNEAQ (reference sequence). The CDR3 length is 13 residues. With V trimmed by 0 bases and J by 10 bases, 4 bases remained unmatched.

J is TRBJ2-7 and V is TRBV18, with D possibly being TRBD2 (6 bases). The CDR3 contains 16 residues. With 4 bases removed from V and 1 base from J, the gap between germline ends came to 17 bases. Germline V CDR1 and CDR2: KGHSH, LQKENI. CDR3 sequence: CASSLTSGSGSYEQYF. In DNA form, the CDR3 reads TGTGCCAGCTCACTTACCTCCGGGAGTGGGTCCTACGAGCAGTACTTC.

The chain recombines TRBV5-4 with TRBJ1-2; D is ambiguous. The germline V gene has CDR1 SGHNT and CDR2 YYREEE (reference sequence). V was shortened by 1 base and J by 3 bases, with 10 bases between the two germline ends. CDR3 length: 14 amino acids. Here the CDR3 reads CASSLLSVDYGYTF. The CDR3 bases are TGTGCCAGCAGCTTGCTCTCAGTGGACTATGGCTACACCTTC.

The rearrangement joins TRBV18 to TRBJ2-1, with 8 bases fitting TRBD2. Per the germline V gene, CDR1 is KGHSH and CDR2 is LQKENI. Unmatched junction bases numbered 8, after V lost 2 bases and J lost 8 bases. The CDR3 is 15 residues long. CDR3 coding DNA: TGTGCCAGCTCACCATCCCGGGAGGGTTTCGATGAGCAGTTCTTC. It translates to CASSPSREGFDEQFF.

V is TRBV9 and J is TRBJ2-3, with no clear D. Germline V gene sequence: CDR1 SGDLS, CDR2 YYNGEE. Trimming took off 0 bases at V and 2 bases at J, with 4 bases between the two ends. The length of the CDR3 is 13 residues. CDR3 bases: TGTGCCAGCAGCGTAGTGCTCACAGATACGCAGTATTTT. Encoded protein: CASSVVLTDTQYF. Using reference TRBV9 and TRBJ2-3 for the parts outside the CDR3, the full variable domain is DSGVTQTPKHLITATGQRVTLRCSPRSGDLSVYWYQQSLDQGLQFLIQYYNGEERAKGNILERFSAQQFPDLHSELNLSSLELGDSALYFCASSVVLTDTQYFGPGTRLTVL.